Below, 13 T cell receptor beta chains from the same sample are listed, as sequenced in a study of cytomegalovirus exposure and HLA in healthy donors. This table comes from immunoSEQ multiplex PCR, and its TCRdb copy is limited to in-frame clones, with some not included. The sample lists about 56,000 clones, 75% to 90% seen once, with about 15% in the top ten. The sample comprised PBMCs. These receptors were collected from a woman aged 18-35 years in good health and CMV-seronegative.

The chain uses TRBV9 and TRBJ2-7, with TRBD2 identical over 9 bases. V lost 0 bases, J lost 6 bases, and 7 bases stayed unmatched. This CDR3 contains 15 residues. Germline CDR1 SGDLS, CDR2 YYNGEE. The CDR3 reads CASSVAAGGVFEQYF. The CDR3 DNA follows: TGTGCCAGCAGCGTAGCTGCGGGAGGGGTCTTCGAGCAGTACTTC.

This sequence joins TRBV28 and TRBJ1-1; TRBD1 aligns across 9 bases. In germline, CDR1 is MDHEN, CDR2 SYDVKM. With 3 bases clipped from V and 7 bases from J, the junction kept 12 bases outside the gene matches. This CDR3 is built from 16 residues. Here the CDR3 DNA reads TGTGCCAGCAGTTTTCGACAGGGGGGTTTCCCCCATGAAGCTTTCTTT. This codes for CASSFRQGGFPHEAFF.

This clone was seen a single time. The chain is built from TRBV5-1 and TRBJ2-4; 12 positions agree with TRBD2. The V gene's germline CDR1 is SGHRS and CDR2 YFSETQ. CDR3 length: 17 amino acids. Trimming removed 4 bases from V and 0 bases from J; junction bases left unmatched: 5. CDR3 DNA: TGCGCCAGCAGCGTGGGACTAGCGGGCTTAGCCAAAAACATTCAGTACTTC. It specifies CASSVGLAGLAKNIQYF. Full variable domain (remainder filled in from reference TRBV5-1 and TRBJ2-4): KAGVTQTPRYLIKTRGQQVTLSCSPISGHRSVSWYQQTPGQGLQFLFEYFSETQRNKGNFPGRFSGRQFSNSRSEMNVSTLELGDSALYLCASSVGLAGLAKNIQYFGAGTRLSVL.

The sample holds one count of this clone. This sequence joins TRBV6-6 and TRBJ1-5; D is unresolved. The CDR3 is 15 residues long. Germline lookup yields CDR1 MNHNY and CDR2 SVGAGI (reference sequence). V shed 4 bases and J shed 3 bases, with 13 bases lying between them. CDR3 in DNA: TGTGCCAGCAGTTCGCTGTCAACAGCCAATCAGCCCCAGCATTTT. Translation gives CASSSLSTANQPQHF.

The gene calls are TRBV7-8 and TRBJ2-1; TRBD2 agrees at 10 bases. CDR3 size: 15 residues. The J segment lost 8 bases and the V segment lost 5 bases, leaving 9 bases of the junction unmatched. Germline V lookup: CDR1 SGHVS, CDR2 FQNEAQ. Here the CDR3 reads CASSIGLAAGDEQFF. The CDR3 bases are TGTGCCAGCAGCATCGGACTAGCGGCGGGCGATGAGCAGTTCTTC.

The V and J genes are TRBV4-1 and TRBJ2-1, with 15 bases lining up with TRBD2. From germline, CDR1 is MGHRA and CDR2 YSYEKL. There are 18 residues in the CDR3. V shed 0 bases and J 8 bases; nucleotides not matched to a gene: 8. The CDR3 DNA follows: TGCGCCAGCAGCCAAGATCGGACTAGCGGGGGGGCGGGCGATGAGCAGTTCTTC. This translates into CASSQDRTSGGAGDEQFF.

The rearrangement uses TRBV9 and TRBJ2-7, with D maybe TRBD2 (6 bases). Trimming cost V 2 bases and J 0 bases, with 12 bases left between them. CDR3 length: 15 residues. The germline V gene has CDR1 SGDLS and CDR2 YYNGEE. DNA for the CDR3: TGTGCCAGCAGCGTGGAGGGCCTCAACTCCTACGAGCAGTACTTC. This translates into CASSVEGLNSYEQYF.

The rearrangement links TRBV11-3 to TRBJ2-7, with a tentative D call TRBD2 (6 bases). Deletions cut 10 bases from V and 7 bases from J, with 32 bases between. CDR3 length: 17 amino acids. Per germline, CDR1 SGHNT and CDR2 YENEEA. DNA of the CDR3: TGTGCCACCCCATTTTTGCGGGGAACTAAAGGGTCGCGGGAGCAGTACTTC. Translated, it gives CATPFLRGTKGSREQYF.

This clone has only a few counts. The chain carries TRBV7-2 and TRBJ1-5; no reliable D call. The CDR3 is made up of 13 amino acids. Trimming left V 3 bases short and J 6 bases short, with 9 bases between. Germline V gene sequence: CDR1 SGHTA, CDR2 FQGNSA. CDR3 loop: CASSFYSGQPQHF. CDR3 DNA sequence: TGTGCCAGCAGCTTTTACAGTGGTCAGCCCCAGCATTTT.

The chain uses TRBV18 and TRBJ2-1, with 10 bases aligning to TRBD2. The J segment lost 6 bases and the V segment lost 0 bases, leaving 5 bases of the junction unmatched. The CDR3 contains 16 residues. Germline CDR1 is KGHSH and CDR2 is LQKENI. In DNA form, the CDR3 reads TGTGCCAGCTCACCACCTACCAGCGGGGGGGCCAATGAGCAGTTCTTC. The encoded protein is CASSPPTSGGANEQFF.

A few counts support this clone. V gene TRBV27 combines with J gene TRBJ1-1; 8 bases are shared with TRBD1. Germline lookup yields CDR1 MNHEY and CDR2 SMNVEV (reference sequence). After removal of 6 bases from V and 6 bases from J, the junction contained 6 bases not matched to a gene. This CDR3 comprises 13 residues. The chain's CDR3 is CASRIQGAPEAFF. CDR3 DNA: TGTGCCAGCAGGATCCAGGGGGCCCCTGAAGCTTTCTTT.

V and J are TRBV6-1 and TRBJ2-1, with 7 bases fitting TRBD2. Germline V gene data show CDR1 as MNHNS and CDR2 as SASEGT. This CDR3 has 15 amino acids. Trimming took 5 bases from V and 2 from J; bases not matched to a gene: 6. This chain's CDR3 is CASSRSGTAYNEQFF. For the CDR3, the DNA is TGTGCCAGCAGTCGAAGCGGGACCGCCTACAATGAGCAGTTCTTC.

V gene TRBV11-3 combines with J gene TRBJ2-5, with 11 bases aligning to TRBD1. J lost 3 bases, V lost 0 bases, and 3 bases had no gene match. Per the germline V gene, CDR1 is SGHNT and CDR2 is YENEEA. The CDR3 extends over 16 amino acids. The DNA for the CDR3 is TGTGCCAGCAGCTTAGATGGACAGGGGGCTGAAGAGACCCAGTACTTC. It yields the protein CASSLDGQGAEETQYF.